These 4 T cell receptor beta chains came from one sample sequenced in a study of PD-1 blockade in classical Hodgkin lymphoma. Profiled with immunoSEQ multiplex PCR; TCRdb holds only in-frame clones, not every one. The sample holds approximately 31,000 clones, 94% seen once. Time point denoted: newly diagnosed, previously untreated cHL patient sample. Sequenced material: peripheral blood mononuclear cells (PBMCs). These receptors originate from a human donor with classical Hodgkin lymphoma.

This clone was detected only once. The chain uses TRBV4-2 and TRBJ1-5; 7 bases agree with TRBD1. The ends lost 3 bases at V and 7 bases at J; junction bases unmatched: 9. CDR3 length: 15 residues. Germline V gene sequence: CDR1 LGHNA, CDR2 YNFKEQ. The CDR3, as DNA: TGTGCCAGCAGCCAGGGTTACAGGGGTTGGCAGCCCCAGCATTTT. Its translation: CASSQGYRGWQPQHF.

The J gene is TRBJ1-1, the V gene TRBV7-8; possible D gene TRBD1, 6 bases. The V gene lost 1 base and the J gene lost 4 bases, with 10 bases spanning the gap. The germline CDR1 and CDR2 sequences are SGHVS and FQNEAQ. CDR3 size: 14 residues. The CDR3 sequence: CASSLGGLGTEAFF. In DNA form, the CDR3 reads TGTGCCAGCAGCTTAGGGGGGCTGGGCACTGAAGCTTTCTTT. Full variable domain (outside the CDR3, taken from reference TRBV7-8 and TRBJ1-1): GAGVSQSPRYKVAKRGQDVALRCDPISGHVSLFWYQQALGQGPEFLTYFQNEAQLDKSGLPSDRFFAERPEGSVSTLKIQRTQQEDSAVYLCASSLGGLGTEAFFGQGTRLTVV.

The rearrangement uses TRBV5-4 and TRBJ2-5; no clear D gene. Germline lookup yields CDR1 SGHNT and CDR2 YYREEE (reference sequence). V was shortened by 0 bases and J by 3 bases, with 6 bases between the two germline ends. There are 13 residues in the CDR3. The chain's CDR3 is CASSLGAEETQYF. CDR3 coding DNA: TGTGCCAGCAGCTTGGGCGCCGAAGAGACCCAGTACTTC.

The chain uses TRBV30 and TRBJ2-7; 7 bases agree with TRBD1. Trimming removed 3 bases from V and 5 bases from J; junction bases left unmatched: 7. The germline V gene has CDR1 GTSNPN and CDR2 SVGIG (reference sequence). This CDR3 spans 13 amino acids. CDR3 sequence (DNA): TGTGCCTGGAGACGGGGACAGCGGAACGAGCAGTACTTC. Its translation: CAWRRGQRNEQYF.